This T cell receptor (beta chain) was captured in a study of CD8+CD57+ T cells in acquired aplastic anemia. The study's findings and limits: No significant patient-versus-control difference appeared in CD8+ Simpson's diversity. Patients and controls shared about 27 CD8+ CDR3 sequences.

The CDR3 covers 12 residues. Germline assignment: CDR1 SGHDN and CDR2 FVKESK. V gave up 2 bases and J gave up 6 bases, with 8 bases separating them. Both TCR beta VDJ combination and CDR3 sequence profiling were carried out. Genomic DNA was the template for this profiling. One entry per CDR3 protein, called by TCRdb with MiXCR from the reads. The data show about 210,000 distinct CDR3 sequences, over 60% seen once. A note on this clonotype: Its antigen is as yet unknown.

The chain combines TRBV14 with TRBJ2-7; the D gene is possibly TRBD1 (5 bases). The TCR was taken from a human donor in good health. The specimen was sorted CD4+, CD8+, or CD8+CD57+ T cells (not recorded which) from PBMCs. The chain's CDR3 is CASSQQGLEQYF. DNA for the CDR3: TGTGCCAGCAGCCAACAGGGCCTCGAGCAGTACTTC.